This T cell receptor (beta chain) was sequenced in a study of shared clonotypes between healthy human individuals (TCRdb year 2020). Turning to the overall study: The cohort included three men and a couple of women between 18 and 49 years of age. For each donor, three plates each were used for CD4 naive and CD4 memory, two plates were used for CD8 naive, and one plate was used for CD8 memory. Blood TCR repertoires of five healthy adults were deeply sequenced to estimate repertoire size and the extent of clonotype sharing between individuals. Libraries were prepared and TCR repertoires were sequenced by different laboratories using diverse techniques, in order to increase sequencing depth and limit assay-specific biases. Each donor's leukapheresis produced roughly between roughly 0.85 and 9.5 billion PBMCs. What the authors observed across the whole study: Clonotypes shared by all four sorted-subset donors showed higher generation probabilities than non-shared clonotypes. Naive subsets generally had larger estimated clonotype richness than memory subsets. Sampling was restricted to blood, and TCR repertoires in tissue are likely to differ from TCR repertoires in blood. Based on pairwise subsampling, the degree of clonotype sharing among donors was expected to be affected by sequencing depth. Across a few donors, roughly 5.1% of naive CD4, roughly 3.5% of naive CD8, about 2.3% of memory CD4, and under 0.45% of memory CD8 clonotypes were shared. Even with the large sequencing depth, rarefaction of the sorted-subset datasets indicated that sequencing was incomplete. Because the study included a small number of donors, the genetic and exposure-history diversity represented was limited.

CD8 naive samples were obtained by positive selection for CCR7 among CD45RO-negative cells, yielding a CD45RA+CCR7+ population from which TemRA cells were excluded. Donors were healthy HIV-negative adults with no recently reported acute infections or vaccinations. Every donor was a Caucasian adult residing in Nashville, Tennessee, USA. After blood collection by leukapheresis, PBMCs were isolated using Ficoll-Histopaque density gradient centrifugation and then cryopreserved in the vapor phase of liquid nitrogen. Purity and quantity of every magnetically sorted T cell population were checked by analytical flow cytometry. Genomic DNA was isolated from every sorted fraction and measured by UV absorbance on a Nanodrop 2000c. Using the deep immunoSEQ assay, multiplex PCR amplified TCR CDR3 regions from genomic DNA. Extracted genomic DNA from each cell subset was spread evenly across all wells of several immunoSEQ 96-well plates, with each plate serving as a replicate. For sorted subsets, each replicate PCR was loaded with about 0.2 ug genomic DNA, equivalent to 32,000 or so T cell genomes. The purified libraries were quantified using a Qubit 3.0 fluorometer, sized with a Bioanalyzer 2100, and then quantified again using the KAPA Library Quantification kit. Every immunoSEQ 96-well plate was sequenced on a separate single-read 150-cycle Illumina NextSeq 550 flow cell. As for the authors' bioinformatics: Because only junctional sequences without quality scores were contained in the immunoSEQ output, filtering matching that applied to full-length reads could not be performed. Sequences were annotated with PyIR, a Python wrapper for IgBLAST v1.9, and V/J genes and CDR3 were assigned using IMGT germline references. Reads were removed for weak V/J assignments (E-value above 1e-6), missing CDR3, stop codons, out-of-frame junctions, or ambiguous translated residues. A V3J clonotype was defined by an identical inferred V gene, J gene, and CDR3 amino acid sequence. Percentage overlap between repertoires was computed as shared unique clonotypes divided by the size of the smaller repertoire. RTK rarefaction, the Chao1 estimator, and Recon v2.1 estimates of unobserved clonotypes were used to assess repertoire richness. For all TCRbeta clonotypes obtained by the gDNA method from a handful of donors, generation probabilities were computed with OLGA. This immuneACCESS table, as held by TCRdb, lists in-frame sequences with V and J called but not all clones. Of the missing ones, under half trace to an unresolved V gene in checked studies; the others have no known cause. V and J calls plus clone size are reproduced from that table; the DNA served to infer D and trimming. The sample includes about 2 million clones, with about 95% observed a single time. More than 0.9% of the sample rests with the top ten.

V and J are truncated by 6 bases and 6 bases respectively, leaving an intervening sequence of 10 bases. The germline V gene encodes CDR1 MNHEY and CDR2 SMNVEV (reference sequence). There are 12 amino acids in the CDR3, from cysteine to phenylalanine inclusive. The only DNA kept is the CDR3, 36 bases in frame from the first base. A word on this clone: Its antigen is not yet known. No qualities accompany the bases; no much larger clone lies one base away.

This clonotype was obtained from a man younger than 30 in good health. This receptor chain uses TRBV27 and TRBJ2-3; the D gene remains uncertain. The material sequenced was naive CD8+ T cells sorted from blood. This specimen's cell subset or site label, per the study, means: CD45RA+CCR7+. The bases read TGTGCCAGCAGGTCCCGCTCCGATACGCAGTATTTT. It translates to CASRSRSDTQYF.